The entry that follows covers one T cell receptor (beta chain) sequence. The data derive from a study of OX40 agonist ivuxolimab in advanced cancers. At the level of the study: Patients enrolled in dose escalation were diagnosed with hepatocellular carcinoma, melanoma, renal cell or head and neck cancer. A history of anti-PD-1, anti-PD-L1 or anti-CTLA-4 therapy was acceptable, and more than 30% had some. In three patients, partial responses were observed, one with hepatocellular carcinoma and two with cutaneous melanoma.

Autoimmune disease history or systemic immunosuppression excluded patients. The repertoire was sequenced with immunoSEQ multiplex PCR; TCRdb's copy has only in-frame clones and lacks some. The sample contains about 76,000 clones, 85% of which appear only once. Germline V gene sequence: CDR1 KGHSH, CDR2 LQKENI. Trimming shortened V by 3 bases and J by 7 bases, and 19 bases separated the two germline ends. The CDR3 has 15 amino acids. The chain uses TRBV18 and TRBJ2-7; D possibly corresponds to TRBD1 (5 bases). The origin of this receptor is an adult with an advanced solid tumor such as melanoma, head and neck, liver or kidney cancer. The specimen comprised CD4+ or CD8+ T cells sorted from blood, sampled in a trial of the OX40 agonist ivuxolimab. This chain's CDR3 is CASSPVDDSWSEQYF. In DNA form, the CDR3 reads TGTGCCAGCTCACCTGTAGACGACAGTTGGAGTGAGCAGTACTTC.